This T cell receptor (beta chain) was captured in a study of identical twins. A universal primer site was added by template switching, and unique molecular identifiers were carried by the cDNA. TCRdb reprocessed the 5' RACE reads with MiXCR, giving one entry per CDR3 protein. Here the sample spans around 490,000 distinct CDR3 sequences, roughly 15% being singletons. The germline V gene encodes CDR1 MGHRA and CDR2 YSYEKL. The CDR3 totals 17 residues. The V and J ends lost 2 bases and 0 bases respectively, with 16 bases between them. The data also belong to a second study, concerning yellow fever vaccine responses in identical twins.

Sequencing input: CD4+ T cells sorted from blood. The origin of this receptor is a woman between 18 and 29 years old in good health. The J gene is TRBJ1-1, the V gene TRBV4-1, with D possibly TRBD1 on 5 matching bases. This chain's CDR3 is CASSQRVGGGMNTEAFF. In DNA, the CDR3 is TGCGCCAGCAGCCAAAGGGTCGGGGGAGGAATGAACACTGAAGCTTTCTTT.